This TCR beta chain was sequenced for a study of blood T cell repertoires in COVID-19. Germline loops: CDR1 KGHSH, CDR2 LQKENI. The CDR3 totals 16 residues. J was trimmed by 8 bases and V by 1 base; bases with no gene match: 11. Profiling relied on immunoSEQ multiplex PCR, and the TCRdb table lists in-frame clones only, not all of them. The data contain over 100,000 clones, 80% to 85% of them singletons. The clonotype comes from a woman aged 25 to 39 who had recovered from COVID-19. This chain connects TRBV18 to TRBJ2-3; 8 nucleotides line up with TRBD2. Sequencing was carried out using PBMCs or T cells enriched from blood (not recorded which). This CDR3 reads CASSPRRDTSGGTQYF. CDR3 coding DNA: TGTGCCAGCTCACCACGCCGGGACACCAGCGGGGGTACGCAGTATTTT.